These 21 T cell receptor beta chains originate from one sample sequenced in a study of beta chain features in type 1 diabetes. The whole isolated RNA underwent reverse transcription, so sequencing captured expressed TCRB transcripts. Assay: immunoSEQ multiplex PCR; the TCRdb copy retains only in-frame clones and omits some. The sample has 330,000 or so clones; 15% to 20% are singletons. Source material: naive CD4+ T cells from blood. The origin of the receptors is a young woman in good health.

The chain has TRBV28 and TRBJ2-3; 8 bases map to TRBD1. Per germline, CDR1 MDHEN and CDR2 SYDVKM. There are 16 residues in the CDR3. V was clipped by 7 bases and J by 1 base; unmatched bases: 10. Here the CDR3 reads CASMGLGQGGTDTQYF. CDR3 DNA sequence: TGTGCCAGCATGGGTTTAGGACAGGGAGGCACAGATACGCAGTATTTT.

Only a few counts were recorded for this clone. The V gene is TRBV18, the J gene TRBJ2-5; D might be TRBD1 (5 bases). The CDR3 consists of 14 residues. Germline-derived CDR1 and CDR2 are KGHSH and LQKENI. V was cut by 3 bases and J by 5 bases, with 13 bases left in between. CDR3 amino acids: CASSPGPSGETQYF. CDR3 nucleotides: TGTGCCAGCTCACCCGGGCCCTCAGGGGAGACCCAGTACTTC.

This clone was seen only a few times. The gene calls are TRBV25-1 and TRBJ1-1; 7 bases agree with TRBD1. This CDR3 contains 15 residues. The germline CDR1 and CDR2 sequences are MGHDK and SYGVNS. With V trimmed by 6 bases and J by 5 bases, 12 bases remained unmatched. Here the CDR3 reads CASSLRDSWGTEAFF. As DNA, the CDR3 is TGTGCCAGCAGCCTACGGGACAGTTGGGGGACTGAAGCTTTCTTT. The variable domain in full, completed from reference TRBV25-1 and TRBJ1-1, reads EADIYQTPRYLVIGTGKKITLECSQTMGHDKMYWYQQDPGMELHLIHYSYGVNSTEKGDLSSESTVSRIRTEHFPLTLESARPSHTSQYLCASSLRDSWGTEAFFGQGTRLTVV.

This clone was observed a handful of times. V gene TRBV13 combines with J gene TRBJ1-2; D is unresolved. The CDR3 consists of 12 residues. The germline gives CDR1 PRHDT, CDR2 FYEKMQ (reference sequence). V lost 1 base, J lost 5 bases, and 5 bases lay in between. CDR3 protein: CASSLAVYGYTF. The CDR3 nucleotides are TGTGCCAGCAGCTTAGCGGTATATGGCTACACCTTC.

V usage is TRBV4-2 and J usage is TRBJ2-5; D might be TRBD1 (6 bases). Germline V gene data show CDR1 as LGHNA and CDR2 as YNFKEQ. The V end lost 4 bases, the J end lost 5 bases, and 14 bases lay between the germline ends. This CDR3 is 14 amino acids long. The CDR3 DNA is TGTGCCAGCAGCCCTGCCGGGACAACGGAGACCCAGTACTTC. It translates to CASSPAGTTETQYF.

This CDR3 is CAWKTRGGTDTQYF. The CDR3 DNA sequence: TGTGCCTGGAAGACGCGGGGGGGCACAGATACGCAGTATTTT. The chain has TRBV30 and TRBJ2-3; 8 bases align to TRBD2. This CDR3 is built from 14 residues. Germline V lookup: CDR1 GTSNPN, CDR2 SVGIG (reference sequence). Trimming removed 4 bases from V and 1 base from J; junction bases left unmatched: 4.

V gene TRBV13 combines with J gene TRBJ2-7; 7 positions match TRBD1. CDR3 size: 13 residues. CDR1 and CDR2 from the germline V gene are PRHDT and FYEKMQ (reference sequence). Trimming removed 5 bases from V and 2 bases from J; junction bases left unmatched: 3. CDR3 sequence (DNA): TGTGCCAGCAGCCCGGACAGGACCTACGAGCAGTACTTC. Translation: CASSPDRTYEQYF.

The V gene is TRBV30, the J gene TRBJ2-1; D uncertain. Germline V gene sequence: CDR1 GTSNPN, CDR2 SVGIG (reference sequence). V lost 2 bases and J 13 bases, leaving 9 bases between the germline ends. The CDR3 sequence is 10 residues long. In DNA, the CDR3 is TGTGCCTGGAGTAAAGGAGAACAGTTCTTC. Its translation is CAWSKGEQFF.

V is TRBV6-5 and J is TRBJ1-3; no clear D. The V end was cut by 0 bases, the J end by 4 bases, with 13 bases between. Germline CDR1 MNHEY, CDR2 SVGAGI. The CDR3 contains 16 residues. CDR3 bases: TGTGCCAGCAGTTACTCGGCGGCCGTGAGAGGAAACACCATATATTTT. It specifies CASSYSAAVRGNTIYF.

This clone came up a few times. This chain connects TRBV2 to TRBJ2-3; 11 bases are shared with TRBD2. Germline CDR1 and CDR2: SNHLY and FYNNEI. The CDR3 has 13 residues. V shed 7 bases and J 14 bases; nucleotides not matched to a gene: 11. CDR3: CASKSTSGELGYF. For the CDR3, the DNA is TGTGCCAGCAAATCGACTAGCGGGGAACTAGGGTATTTT.

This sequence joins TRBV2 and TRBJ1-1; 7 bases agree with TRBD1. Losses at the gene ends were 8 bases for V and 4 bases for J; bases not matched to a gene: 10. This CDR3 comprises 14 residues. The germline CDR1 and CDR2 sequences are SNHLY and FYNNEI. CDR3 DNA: TGTGCCAGCCTACCTGACAGGGTGACCACTGAAGCTTTCTTT. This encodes CASLPDRVTTEAFF.

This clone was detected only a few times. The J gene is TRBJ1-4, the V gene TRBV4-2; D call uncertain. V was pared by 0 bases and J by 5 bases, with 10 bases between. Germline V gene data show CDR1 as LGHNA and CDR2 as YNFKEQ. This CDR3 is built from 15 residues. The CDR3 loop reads CASSQEGTVNEKLFF. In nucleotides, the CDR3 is TGTGCCAGCAGCCAAGAAGGAACAGTAAATGAAAAACTGTTTTTT.

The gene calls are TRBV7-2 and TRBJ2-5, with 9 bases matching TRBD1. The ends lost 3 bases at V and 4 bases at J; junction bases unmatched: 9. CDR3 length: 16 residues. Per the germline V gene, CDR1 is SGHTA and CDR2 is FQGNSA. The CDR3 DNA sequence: TGTGCCAGCAGCTTTACCGGGACAGGGAATGGAGAGACCCAGTACTTC. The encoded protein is CASSFTGTGNGETQYF.

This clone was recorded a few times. The CDR3: CASSPPAGVNTGELFF. DNA of the CDR3: TGTGCCAGCAGTCCCCCGGCGGGGGTTAACACCGGGGAGCTGTTTTTT. This sequence joins TRBV7-2 and TRBJ2-2, with TRBD2 matching 7 bases. The V segment lost 6 bases and the J segment 2 bases; nucleotides outside the gene matches: 9. There are 16 residues in the CDR3. Germline V gene sequence: CDR1 SGHTA, CDR2 FQGNSA.

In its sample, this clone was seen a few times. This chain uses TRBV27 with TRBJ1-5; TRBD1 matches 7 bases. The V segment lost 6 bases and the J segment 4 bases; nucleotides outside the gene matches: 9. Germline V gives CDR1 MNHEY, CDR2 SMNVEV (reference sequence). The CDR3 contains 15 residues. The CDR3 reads CASSERPTGNQPQHF. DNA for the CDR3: TGTGCCAGCAGCGAGCGACCGACAGGGAATCAGCCCCAGCATTTT.

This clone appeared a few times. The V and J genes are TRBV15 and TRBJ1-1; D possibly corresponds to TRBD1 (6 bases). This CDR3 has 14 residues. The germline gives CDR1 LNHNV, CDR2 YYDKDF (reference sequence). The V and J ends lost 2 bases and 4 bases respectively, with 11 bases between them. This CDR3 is CATSRHGQSTEAFF. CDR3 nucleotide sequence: TGTGCCACCAGCAGACATGGACAGAGCACTGAAGCTTTCTTT.

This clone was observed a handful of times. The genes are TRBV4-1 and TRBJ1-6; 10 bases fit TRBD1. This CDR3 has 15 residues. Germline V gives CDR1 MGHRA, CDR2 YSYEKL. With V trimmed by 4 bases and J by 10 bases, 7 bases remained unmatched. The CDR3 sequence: CASSRIGQGGSPLHF. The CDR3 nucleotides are TGCGCCAGCAGCCGCATAGGACAGGGGGGATCACCCCTCCACTTT.

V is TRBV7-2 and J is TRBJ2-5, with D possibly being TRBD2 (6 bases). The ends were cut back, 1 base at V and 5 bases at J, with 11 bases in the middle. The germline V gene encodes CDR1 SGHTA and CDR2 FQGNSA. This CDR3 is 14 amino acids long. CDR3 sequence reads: CASSLGGRRETQYF. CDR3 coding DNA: TGTGCCAGCAGCTTAGGGGGGAGGAGGGAGACCCAGTACTTC.

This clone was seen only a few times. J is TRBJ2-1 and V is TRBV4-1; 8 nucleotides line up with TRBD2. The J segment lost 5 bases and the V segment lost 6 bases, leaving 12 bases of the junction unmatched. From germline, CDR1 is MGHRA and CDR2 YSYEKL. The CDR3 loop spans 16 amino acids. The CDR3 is CASRNRTSPFDNEQFF. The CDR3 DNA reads TGCGCCAGCAGAAACAGGACTAGCCCTTTTGACAATGAGCAGTTCTTC.

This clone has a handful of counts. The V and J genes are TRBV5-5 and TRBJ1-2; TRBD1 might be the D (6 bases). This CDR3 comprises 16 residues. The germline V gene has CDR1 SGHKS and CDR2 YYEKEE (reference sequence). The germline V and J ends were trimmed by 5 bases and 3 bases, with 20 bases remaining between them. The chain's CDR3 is CASSFQTGSSYYGYTF. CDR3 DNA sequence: TGTGCCAGCAGTTTCCAGACAGGATCAAGCTACTATGGCTACACCTTC.

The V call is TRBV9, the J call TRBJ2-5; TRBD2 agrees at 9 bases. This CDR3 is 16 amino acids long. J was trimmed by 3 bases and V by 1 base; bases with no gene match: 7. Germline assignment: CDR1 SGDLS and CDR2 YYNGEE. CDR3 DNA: TGTGCCAGCAGCGTAAGCATAGCGGGGGAGAAAGAGACCCAGTACTTC. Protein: CASSVSIAGEKETQYF.